Below, 5 T cell receptor beta chains from the same sample are listed, as sequenced in a study of graft-versus-host responses after intestinal transplantation. Profiled with immunoSEQ multiplex PCR; TCRdb holds only in-frame clones, not every one. The data show 130,000 to 150,000 clones, with roughly 91% seen just once and approximately 0.2% held by the top ten. For these receptors, no antigen is known. The source was unstimulated CD4+ T cells sorted from spleen or lymph node cells, collected before intestinal transplant. These receptors were obtained from a human donor who received an intestinal transplant.

The V call is TRBV6-5, the J call TRBJ1-1; 9 bases line up with TRBD1. Germline lookup yields CDR1 MNHEY and CDR2 SVGAGI. The V segment lost 5 bases and the J segment 2 bases; nucleotides outside the gene matches: 6. The CDR3 spans 15 residues. The CDR3 is CASSVTTGGNTEAFF. The CDR3 DNA sequence: TGTGCCAGCAGTGTAACGACAGGGGGTAACACTGAAGCTTTCTTT.

V usage is TRBV18 and J usage is TRBJ2-5; 9 bases are a match to TRBD2. The CDR3 consists of 15 residues. Germline CDR1 KGHSH, CDR2 LQKENI. V dropped 1 base and J dropped 5; count of bases not matched to a gene: 5. CDR3 sequence: CASSPLAGVGETQYF. The CDR3, as DNA: TGTGCCAGCTCACCACTAGCGGGAGTCGGTGAGACCCAGTACTTC.

The chain uses TRBV7-3 and TRBJ2-3, with 10 nucleotides matching TRBD1. Unmatched junction bases numbered 7, after V lost 4 bases and J lost 3 bases. Per germline, CDR1 SGHTA and CDR2 FQGTGA. The CDR3 covers 16 residues. The CDR3 region has the DNA TGTGCCAGCAGCTCTACACCGGGACAGGGGACAGATACGCAGTATTTT. The encoded protein is CASSSTPGQGTDTQYF.

This clone was observed a handful of times. This chain joins TRBV21-1 and TRBJ1-1. TRBV21-1 is recorded as a pseudogene. CDR3 size: 14 residues. The CDR3 spells CASSKAPANTEAFF. CDR3 nucleotide sequence: TGTGCCAGCAGCAAAGCGCCAGCGAACACTGAAGCTTTCTTT.

V and J are TRBV19 and TRBJ2-5, with D hard to call. The J call is doubtful: the DNA matches TRBJ2-7 better. CDR3 length: 11 residues. Germline values: CDR1 LNHDA, CDR2 SQIVND (reference sequence). The CDR3 region has the DNA TGTGCCAGTAGTACAAAGGACGAGCAGTACTTC. It specifies CASSTKDEQYF.